This T cell receptor beta chain was captured by sequencing in a study of T cells in Graves' hyperthyroidism and ophthalmopathy. Broader study findings: Most clonotypes expanded in thyroid above 0.001 were likewise present in blood.

TCR beta CDR3 region amplification was performed from RNA transcripts. Carried out on the TCR CDR3, a first-round RT-PCR used the HTBI primer set. TCRdb fed the multiplex PCR reads into MiXCR, producing one record per CDR3 protein. The sample holds a few hundred thousand distinct CDR3 sequences; around 20% are singletons and the top ten take about 48%. The sample holds a few counts of this clonotype. Its antigen is undetermined. Germline values: CDR1 LNHNV, CDR2 YYDKDF (reference sequence). The CDR3 consists of 17 residues. V lost 3 bases and J 5 bases, leaving 20 bases between the germline ends. Patients aged 18 to 65 had newly diagnosed hyperthyroidism of under 2 months' duration. The diagnostic basis comprised clinical symptoms, serum thyroxine and TRAb, thyroid ultrasound and orbital computed tomography.

The specimen was blood. This chain connects TRBV15 to TRBJ2-1; D perhaps matches TRBD2 (5 bases). This clonotype was sampled from a man between 35 and 55 years old with Graves' hyperthyroidism. DNA of the CDR3: TGTGCCACCAGCAGTGTCGACATGAGGGAGAGTCACAATGAGCAGTTCTTC. It is translated as CATSSVDMRESHNEQFF.